The 2 T cell receptor beta chains below were found in one sample sequenced in a study of Tregs in tolerant kidney transplant recipients. The nonmyeloablative bone marrow transplants came from related graft donors, with transient mixed chimerism. Some clones are missing from TCRdb's copy, which holds only in-frame ones; the method was immunoSEQ multiplex PCR. Among about 21,000 clones listed, approximately 84% were seen once. Source: CD8+ T cells from blood (PBMCs), taken 6 months after the transplant. Receptors originate from a human patient who received a combined kidney and bone marrow transplant. Some of the T cells may derive from the graft donor.

The rearrangement uses TRBV15 and TRBJ2-2; TRBD1 agrees at 8 bases. The CDR3 has 13 amino acids. V was clipped by 5 bases and J by 9 bases; unmatched bases: 5. In germline, CDR1 is LNHNV, CDR2 YYDKDF (reference sequence). The CDR3 loop reads CATSGQGSRELFF. DNA of the CDR3: TGTGCCACCAGCGGACAGGGATCCAGGGAGCTGTTTTTT.

In nucleotides, the CDR3 is TGTGCCAGCAGCCAAGGGCAGGGGTCAAAACTGTTTTTT. It encodes CASSQGQGSKLFF. This chain joins TRBV4-2 and TRBJ1-4, with a weak D call TRBD1 (6 bases). V shed 1 base and J shed 10 bases, with 10 bases lying between them. The CDR3 totals 13 residues. CDR1 and CDR2 (germline): LGHNA, YNFKEQ.